This T cell receptor (beta chain) emerged from a study of T cell responses to AZD1222 COVID-19 vaccine. Findings and limits, study-wide: The study identified only six AZD1222 recipients as seropositive at baseline. It should be noted that donors were predominantly white British and more often female, and clonal diversity was possibly underestimated.

Second doses at about 4 or about 12 weeks were pooled. Sequenced by immunoSEQ multiplex PCR; TCRdb stores in-frame clones only, minus some. The sample comprises about 140,000 clones, approximately 90% of which are singletons, and more than 3% rests with the top ten. About this clone: Its antigen is currently unknown.

Germline-derived CDR1 and CDR2 are SNHLY and FYNNEI. V lost 5 bases and J lost 14, with 15 bases in between. The CDR3 is 12 residues long. The specimen was peripheral blood, collected 28 days after the second AZD1222 dose. The receptor was isolated from an adult who received the AZD1222 COVID-19 vaccine. The V call is TRBV2, the J call TRBJ1-4, with D perhaps matching TRBD1 (5 bases). CDR3 bases: TGTGCCAGCAGTTTGGGGCGGTCGGGGCTGTTTTTT. Its translation is CASSLGRSGLFF.